This entry describes one T cell receptor beta chain. These data originate in a study of technical replicates of blood from a few donors. Assay used: immunoSEQ multiplex PCR; TCRdb lists only in-frame clones, some missing. The table shows some 68,000 clones, with 95% to 96% occurring only once. Germline loops: CDR1 SGHRS, CDR2 YFSETQ. V was pared by 0 bases and J by 0 bases, with 16 bases between. CDR3 length: 17 amino acids. This receptor was obtained from a human donor in good health. The rearrangement joins TRBV5-1 to TRBJ2-7; perhaps TRBD2 as D (5 bases). The sequenced sample consisted of T cells isolated from PBMCs. CDR3 nucleotides: TGCGCCAGCAGCTTGGCCGGACTCCCGAAGAACTCCTACGAGCAGTACTTC. Residues: CASSLAGLPKNSYEQYF.